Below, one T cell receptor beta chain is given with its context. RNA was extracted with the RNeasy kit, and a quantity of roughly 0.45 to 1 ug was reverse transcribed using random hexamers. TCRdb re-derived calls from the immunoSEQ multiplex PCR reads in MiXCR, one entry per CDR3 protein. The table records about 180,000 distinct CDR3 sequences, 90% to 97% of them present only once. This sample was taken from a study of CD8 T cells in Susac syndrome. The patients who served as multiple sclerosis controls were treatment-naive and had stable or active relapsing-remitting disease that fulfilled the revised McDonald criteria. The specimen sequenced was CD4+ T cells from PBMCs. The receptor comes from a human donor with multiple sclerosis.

The CDR3 DNA sequence: TGTGCCAGCAGCTTAGATCGGGACAGGGGGCCCGGGGAGCTGTTTTTT. This encodes CASSLDRDRGPGELFF. The genes are TRBV7-8 and TRBJ2-2; 12 bases line up with TRBD1. Germline CDR1 is SGHVS and CDR2 is FQNEAQ. The CDR3 contains 16 residues. J lost 6 bases, V lost 1 base, and 3 bases had no gene match.